The rows below give T cell receptor beta chains drawn from one sample of a study of Graves' ophthalmopathy and Graves' hyperthyroidism. In TCRdb, the multiplex PCR reads were re-called with MiXCR into one record per CDR3 protein. Seen here are hundreds of thousands of distinct CDR3 sequences, about 41% observed once, and the top ten hold 3.3%. The sample was peripheral blood. Receptors originate from an adult man with Graves' ophthalmopathy. The CDR3 runs from the conserved cysteine through the conserved F or W. D genes are given only for firm matches. For some rows the clone size is stated as once, few or many, or as a class when expanded; others skip it.

V gene: TRBV12-3/TRBV12-4; D gene: -; J gene: TRBJ2-1; clone size: once; CDR3 protein: CASSLWALQFF; CDR3 DNA: TGTGCCAGCAGTTTATGGGCGCTACAGTTCTTC
V gene: TRBV12-3/TRBV12-4; D gene: -; J gene: TRBJ2-5; clone size: -; CDR3 protein: CASTPGTPEETQYF; CDR3 DNA: TGTGCCAGCACCCCCGGGACACCCGAAGAGACCCAGTACTTC
V gene: TRBV29-1; D gene: -; J gene: TRBJ1-1; clone size: -; CDR3 protein: CSTQTGNTEAFF; CDR3 DNA: TGCAGCACCCAGACAGGGAACACTGAAGCTTTCTTT
V gene: TRBV15; D gene: -; J gene: TRBJ1-1; clone size: many; CDR3 protein: CATSRDPGGREAFF; CDR3 DNA: TGTGCCACCAGCAGAGATCCGGGGGGGAGAGAAGCTTTCTTT
V gene: TRBV5-1; D gene: -; J gene: TRBJ1-2; clone size: many; CDR3 protein: CASSPWGGTDGYTF; CDR3 DNA: TGCGCCAGCAGCCCATGGGGAGGGACCGATGGCTACACCTTC
V gene: TRBV10-3; D gene: -; J gene: TRBJ1-5; clone size: -; CDR3 protein: CASSYTGRNQPQHF; CDR3 DNA: TGTGCCAGCAGTTACACGGGACGCAATCAGCCCCAGCATTTT
V gene: TRBV7-6; D gene: -; J gene: TRBJ2-7; clone size: many; CDR3 protein: CASSLRGNYEQYF; CDR3 DNA: TGTGCCAGCAGCTTACGAGGGAACTACGAGCAGTACTTC
V gene: TRBV10-2; D gene: -; J gene: TRBJ1-1; clone size: -; CDR3 protein: CASLTGNTEAFF; CDR3 DNA: TGCGCCAGCCTGACAGGGAACACTGAAGCTTTCTTT
V gene: TRBV15; D gene: -; J gene: TRBJ2-5; clone size: -; CDR3 protein: CATGRDSGSETQYF; CDR3 DNA: TGTGCCACCGGCAGGGATAGCGGCAGTGAGACCCAGTACTTC
V gene: TRBV7-9; D gene: -; J gene: TRBJ1-1; clone size: many; CDR3 protein: CASTLAPITEAFF; CDR3 DNA: TGTGCCAGCACCCTGGCACCGATCACTGAAGCTTTCTTT
V gene: TRBV2; D gene: -; J gene: TRBJ1-5; clone size: many; CDR3 protein: CASRRGLGQPQHF; CDR3 DNA: TGTGCCAGCAGAAGGGGCTTGGGTCAGCCCCAGCATTTT
V gene: TRBV7-2; D gene: -; J gene: TRBJ1-1; clone size: many; CDR3 protein: CASTSGGRTEAFF; CDR3 DNA: TGTGCCAGCACCTCGGGGGGGCGCACTGAAGCTTTCTTT
V gene: TRBV7-8; D gene: TRBD1; J gene: TRBJ1-2; clone size: many; CDR3 protein: CASSRGQGVGYTF; CDR3 DNA: TGTGCCAGCAGCCGCGGACAGGGGGTTGGCTACACCTTC
V gene: TRBV11-2; D gene: -; J gene: TRBJ1-3; clone size: few; CDR3 protein: CASSLATGTPSGNTIYF; CDR3 DNA: TGTGCCAGCAGCTTAGCCACCGGGACACCATCTGGAAACACCATATATTTT
V gene: TRBV15; D gene: -; J gene: TRBJ2-5; clone size: many; CDR3 protein: CATSGGVDRAETQYF; CDR3 DNA: TGTGCCACCAGCGGCGGCGTTGACCGCGCGGAGACCCAGTACTTC
V gene: TRBV5-1; D gene: TRBD1; J gene: TRBJ1-4; clone size: few; CDR3 protein: CASSSLTGNEKLFF; CDR3 DNA: TGCGCCAGCAGCTCGTTGACAGGGAATGAAAAACTGTTTTTT
V gene: TRBV7-9; D gene: -; J gene: TRBJ2-5; clone size: -; CDR3 protein: CASSPGVGGTAQETQYF; CDR3 DNA: TGTGCCAGCAGCCCTGGCGTCGGGGGGACAGCACAAGAGACCCAGTACTTC
V gene: TRBV19; D gene: -; J gene: TRBJ1-5; clone size: -; CDR3 protein: CVSGPLSNQPQHF; CDR3 DNA: TGTGTCAGTGGTCCCCTCAGCAATCAGCCCCAGCATTTT
V gene: TRBV4-1; D gene: TRBD1; J gene: TRBJ2-2; clone size: few; CDR3 protein: CASSQDGTGANTGELFF; CDR3 DNA: TGTGCCAGCAGCCAAGACGGGACAGGGGCCAACACCGGGGAGCTGTTTTTT
V gene: TRBV25-1; D gene: TRBD1; J gene: TRBJ1-2; clone size: -; CDR3 protein: CASSEFRTGGGYTF; CDR3 DNA: TGTGCCAGCAGTGAATTCAGGACAGGGGGTGGCTACACCTTC
V gene: TRBV10-3; D gene: -; J gene: TRBJ1-6; clone size: -; CDR3 protein: CAISAICQGRDNSPLHF; CDR3 DNA: TGTGCCATCAGTGCTATCTGCCAGGGGCGCGATAATTCACCCCTCCACTTT
V gene: TRBV12-3/TRBV12-4; D gene: -; J gene: TRBJ1-1; clone size: many; CDR3 protein: CASTGRSEAFF; CDR3 DNA: TGTGCCAGCACGGGGAGGTCTGAAGCTTTCTTT
V gene: TRBV10-2; D gene: -; J gene: TRBJ2-7; clone size: -; CDR3 protein: CASRAPLNYEQYF; CDR3 DNA: TGCGCCAGCAGGGCACCTCTAAACTACGAGCAGTACTTC
V gene: TRBV10-3; D gene: TRBD1; J gene: TRBJ1-2; clone size: few; CDR3 protein: CASSYSSGPGGGYTF; CDR3 DNA: TGTGCCAGCAGTTACTCGAGTGGACCAGGGGGTGGCTACACCTTC
V gene: TRBV19; D gene: -; J gene: TRBJ2-5; clone size: -; CDR3 protein: CASSKTGTQYF; CDR3 DNA: TGTGCCAGTAGTAAAACAGGGACCCAGTACTTC
V gene: TRBV9; D gene: TRBD2; J gene: TRBJ2-7; clone size: many; CDR3 protein: CASSVGLADQGGEQYF; CDR3 DNA: TGTGCCAGCAGCGTAGGACTAGCGGACCAGGGAGGGGAGCAGTACTTC
V gene: TRBV20-1; D gene: TRBD1; J gene: TRBJ2-7; clone size: -; CDR3 protein: CSATKTGYTYEQYF; CDR3 DNA: TGCAGTGCTACGAAGACAGGGTATACCTACGAGCAGTACTTC
V gene: TRBV7-2; D gene: TRBD2; J gene: TRBJ2-2; clone size: -; CDR3 protein: CASSTRTSGRDTGELFF; CDR3 DNA: TGTGCCAGCAGCACCCGGACTAGCGGGAGGGACACCGGGGAGCTGTTTTTT
V gene: TRBV7-9; D gene: TRBD1; J gene: TRBJ1-3; clone size: many; CDR3 protein: CASSALWTGGEDTIYF; CDR3 DNA: TGTGCCAGCAGCGCCTTATGGACAGGGGGGGAGGACACCATATATTTT
V gene: TRBV14; D gene: -; J gene: TRBJ2-2; clone size: -; CDR3 protein: CASSQDHRGELFF; CDR3 DNA: TGTGCCAGCAGCCAAGATCATCGGGGGGAGCTGTTTTTT
V gene: TRBV5-1; D gene: TRBD2; J gene: TRBJ2-5; clone size: few; CDR3 protein: CASRKSGGAGETQYF; CDR3 DNA: TGCGCCAGCAGGAAGAGCGGGGGGGCCGGGGAGACCCAGTACTTC
V gene: TRBV6-1; D gene: -; J gene: TRBJ1-5; clone size: many; CDR3 protein: CASSEATRQPQHF; CDR3 DNA: TGTGCCAGCAGTGAAGCTACACGGCAGCCCCAGCATTTT
V gene: TRBV20-1; D gene: TRBD1; J gene: TRBJ1-1; clone size: -; CDR3 protein: CSARDQGGGWMNTEAFF; CDR3 DNA: TGCAGTGCTAGAGATCAGGGGGGTGGCTGGATGAACACTGAAGCTTTCTTT
V gene: TRBV6-6; D gene: -; J gene: TRBJ1-2; clone size: many; CDR3 protein: CASSSSFYYGYTF; CDR3 DNA: TGTGCCAGCAGTTCGTCCTTTTACTATGGCTACACCTTC
V gene: TRBV30; D gene: -; J gene: TRBJ2-5; clone size: -; CDR3 protein: CAWRQQETQYF; CDR3 DNA: TGTGCCTGGAGACAGCAAGAGACCCAGTACTTC
V gene: TRBV10-3; D gene: -; J gene: TRBJ2-2; clone size: -; CDR3 protein: CASSLDMNTGELYF; CDR3 DNA: TGTGCCAGCAGTCTTGACATGAACACCGGGGAGCTGTACTTC
V gene: TRBV18; D gene: -; J gene: TRBJ1-4; clone size: -; CDR3 protein: CASSETQNEKLFF; CDR3 DNA: TGTGCCAGCTCCGAAACCCAAAATGAAAAACTGTTTTTT
V gene: TRBV5-8; D gene: TRBD1; J gene: TRBJ1-6; clone size: many; CDR3 protein: CASSNTGGGSPLHF; CDR3 DNA: TGTGCCAGCAGCAATACAGGGGGAGGTTCACCCCTCCACTTT
V gene: TRBV10-3; D gene: -; J gene: TRBJ1-2; clone size: -; CDR3 protein: CAISETPGHLYGYTF; CDR3 DNA: TGTGCCATCAGTGAGACCCCGGGACACCTCTATGGCTACACCTTC
V gene: TRBV15; D gene: -; J gene: TRBJ1-2; clone size: -; CDR3 protein: CASSPLDRIGGYTF; CDR3 DNA: TGTGCCAGCAGCCCCCTCGACAGGATCGGCGGCTACACCTTC
V gene: TRBV27; D gene: -; J gene: TRBJ1-5; clone size: few; CDR3 protein: CASSWGRNQPQHF; CDR3 DNA: TGTGCCAGCAGTTGGGGCCGAAATCAGCCCCAGCATTTT
V gene: TRBV25-1; D gene: TRBD1; J gene: TRBJ1-2; clone size: -; CDR3 protein: CATGGPGTGSANYGYTF; CDR3 DNA: TGTGCTACGGGGGGCCCCGGGACAGGGTCCGCTAACTATGGCTACACCTTC
V gene: TRBV10-2; D gene: -; J gene: TRBJ2-7; clone size: -; CDR3 protein: CASSQDARSYEQCF; CDR3 DNA: TGCGCCAGCAGCCAAGACGCCCGATCTTACGAGCAGTGCTTC
V gene: TRBV29-1; D gene: -; J gene: TRBJ2-7; clone size: many; CDR3 protein: CSVQGIRYEQYF; CDR3 DNA: TGCAGCGTCCAGGGAATCCGATACGAGCAGTACTTC
V gene: TRBV10-3; D gene: -; J gene: TRBJ1-3; clone size: many; CDR3 protein: CAISEGQRSGNTIYF; CDR3 DNA: TGTGCCATCAGTGAAGGTCAGAGGTCCGGAAACACCATATATTTT
V gene: TRBV9; D gene: -; J gene: TRBJ1-2; clone size: -; CDR3 protein: CASSPEWQGTYGYTF; CDR3 DNA: TGTGCCAGCAGCCCTGAATGGCAGGGAACCTATGGCTACACCTTC
V gene: TRBV18; D gene: TRBD1; J gene: TRBJ1-5; clone size: -; CDR3 protein: CASSPSGQTQPQHF; CDR3 DNA: TGTGCCAGCTCACCCTCGGGACAGACTCAGCCCCAGCATTTT
V gene: TRBV24-1; D gene: TRBD1; J gene: TRBJ1-5; clone size: many; CDR3 protein: CATSDFRDRGGQPQHF; CDR3 DNA: TGTGCCACCAGTGATTTTCGGGACAGGGGTGGTCAGCCCCAGCATTTT
V gene: TRBV7-9; D gene: -; J gene: TRBJ1-4; clone size: -; CDR3 protein: CASSDGQWGGKLFF; CDR3 DNA: TGTGCCAGCAGCGACGGACAATGGGGAGGAAAACTGTTTTTT
V gene: TRBV10-3; D gene: -; J gene: TRBJ2-5; clone size: -; CDR3 protein: CASDTGYSQPQYF; CDR3 DNA: TGTGCCAGCGATACAGGGTATAGTCAGCCCCAGTACTTC
V gene: TRBV10-3; D gene: TRBD1; J gene: TRBJ1-5; clone size: -; CDR3 protein: CAISGGDRAGQPQHF; CDR3 DNA: TGTGCCATCAGTGGCGGGGACAGGGCGGGTCAGCCCCAGCATTTT
V gene: TRBV12-3/TRBV12-4; D gene: -; J gene: TRBJ1-1; clone size: many; CDR3 protein: CASSYERRTEAFF; CDR3 DNA: TGTGCCAGCAGTTACGAGAGACGGACCGAAGCTTTCTTT
V gene: TRBV29-1; D gene: -; J gene: TRBJ1-1; clone size: -; CDR3 protein: CSSLGNTEAFF; CDR3 DNA: TGCAGCAGTTTAGGGAACACTGAAGCTTTCTTT